Following are 8 T cell receptor beta chains from one sample sequenced in a study of T cell changes during pregnancy in multiple sclerosis. This table comes from immunoSEQ multiplex PCR, and its TCRdb copy is limited to in-frame clones, with some not included. The sample has about 100,000 clones; about 90% are singletons. The source material was peripheral blood, sampled after pregnancy. The receptors were gathered from a female donor with multiple sclerosis, enrolled in a pregnancy study.

CDR3 region: CASSGQNTGELFF. The DNA for the CDR3 is TGTGCCAGCAGTGGACAGAACACCGGGGAGCTGTTTTTT. This chain connects TRBV6-4 to TRBJ2-2, with D uncertain. CDR1 is MRHNA and CDR2 is SNTAGT in the germline V gene. The CDR3 sequence is 13 residues long. With 4 bases removed from V and 1 base from J, the gap between germline ends came to 4 bases.

The V gene is TRBV7-9, the J gene TRBJ2-3; 11 nucleotides align to TRBD2. J gave up 6 bases and V 5 bases, and 13 bases lay outside the gene matches. Per germline, CDR1 SEHNR and CDR2 FQNEAQ (reference sequence). The CDR3 spans 17 residues. As DNA, the CDR3 is TGTGCCAGCAGCCCGCGAGGTAGCGGGAGGGTTTTTGATACGCAGTATTTT. Translating gives CASSPRGSGRVFDTQYF.

The chain uses TRBV7-9 and TRBJ2-2; 13 positions match TRBD2. The junction had 4 bases not matched to a gene; V was cut back by 5 bases and J by 4 bases. CDR1 is SEHNR, CDR2 FQNEAQ, per germline (reference sequence). There are 16 residues in the CDR3. The CDR3 loop is CASSIGLAGVTGELFF. The CDR3 nucleotides are TGTGCCAGCAGCATCGGACTAGCGGGAGTCACCGGGGAGCTGTTTTTT.

The V and J genes are TRBV30 and TRBJ2-4, with a tentative D call TRBD2 (6 bases). The CDR3 contains 15 residues. V shed 0 bases and J shed 3 bases, with 12 bases lying between them. Germline V gene sequence: CDR1 GTSNPN, CDR2 SVGIG (reference sequence). The CDR3 sequence is CAWSVWGEDKNIQYF. The CDR3 DNA is TGTGCCTGGAGTGTATGGGGGGAGGACAAAAACATTCAGTACTTC.

The chain recombines TRBV15 with TRBJ1-6, with 8 bases identical to TRBD1. Trimming removed 3 bases from V and 5 bases from J; junction bases left unmatched: 3. The CDR3 contains 15 residues. CDR1 and CDR2 from the germline V gene are LNHNV and YYDKDF (reference sequence). The CDR3 here is CATSRKTGDNSPLHF. CDR3 nucleotide sequence: TGTGCCACCAGCAGGAAGACAGGGGATAATTCACCCCTCCACTTT.

The gene calls are TRBV4-1 and TRBJ2-1; 7 bases align to TRBD2. V gave up 0 bases and J gave up 4 bases; unmatched junction bases: 9. Germline CDR1 and CDR2: MGHRA and YSYEKL. The CDR3 runs 17 residues. This CDR3 reads CASSQEGGSDFYNEQFF. The CDR3 DNA is TGCGCCAGCAGCCAAGAAGGCGGGAGCGACTTTTACAATGAGCAGTTCTTC.

The chain employs TRBV9 and TRBJ2-3, with 8 bases matching TRBD2. J was trimmed by 8 bases and V by 0 bases; bases with no gene match: 11. In germline, CDR1 is SGDLS, CDR2 YYNGEE. The CDR3 totals 16 residues. The chain's CDR3 is CASSVAHGGAAGTQYF. CDR3 nucleotides: TGTGCCAGCAGCGTAGCGCACGGGGGGGCGGCGGGTACGCAGTATTTT.

CDR3 nucleotides: TGTGCCAGCAGCAGACAGGGTAACTACGAGCAGTACTTC. Translating it yields CASSRQGNYEQYF. The V call is TRBV6-1, the J call TRBJ2-7; 7 nucleotides match TRBD1. After removal of 6 bases from V and 3 bases from J, the junction contained 5 bases not matched to a gene. The CDR3 has 13 amino acids. Germline values: CDR1 MNHNS, CDR2 SASEGT.